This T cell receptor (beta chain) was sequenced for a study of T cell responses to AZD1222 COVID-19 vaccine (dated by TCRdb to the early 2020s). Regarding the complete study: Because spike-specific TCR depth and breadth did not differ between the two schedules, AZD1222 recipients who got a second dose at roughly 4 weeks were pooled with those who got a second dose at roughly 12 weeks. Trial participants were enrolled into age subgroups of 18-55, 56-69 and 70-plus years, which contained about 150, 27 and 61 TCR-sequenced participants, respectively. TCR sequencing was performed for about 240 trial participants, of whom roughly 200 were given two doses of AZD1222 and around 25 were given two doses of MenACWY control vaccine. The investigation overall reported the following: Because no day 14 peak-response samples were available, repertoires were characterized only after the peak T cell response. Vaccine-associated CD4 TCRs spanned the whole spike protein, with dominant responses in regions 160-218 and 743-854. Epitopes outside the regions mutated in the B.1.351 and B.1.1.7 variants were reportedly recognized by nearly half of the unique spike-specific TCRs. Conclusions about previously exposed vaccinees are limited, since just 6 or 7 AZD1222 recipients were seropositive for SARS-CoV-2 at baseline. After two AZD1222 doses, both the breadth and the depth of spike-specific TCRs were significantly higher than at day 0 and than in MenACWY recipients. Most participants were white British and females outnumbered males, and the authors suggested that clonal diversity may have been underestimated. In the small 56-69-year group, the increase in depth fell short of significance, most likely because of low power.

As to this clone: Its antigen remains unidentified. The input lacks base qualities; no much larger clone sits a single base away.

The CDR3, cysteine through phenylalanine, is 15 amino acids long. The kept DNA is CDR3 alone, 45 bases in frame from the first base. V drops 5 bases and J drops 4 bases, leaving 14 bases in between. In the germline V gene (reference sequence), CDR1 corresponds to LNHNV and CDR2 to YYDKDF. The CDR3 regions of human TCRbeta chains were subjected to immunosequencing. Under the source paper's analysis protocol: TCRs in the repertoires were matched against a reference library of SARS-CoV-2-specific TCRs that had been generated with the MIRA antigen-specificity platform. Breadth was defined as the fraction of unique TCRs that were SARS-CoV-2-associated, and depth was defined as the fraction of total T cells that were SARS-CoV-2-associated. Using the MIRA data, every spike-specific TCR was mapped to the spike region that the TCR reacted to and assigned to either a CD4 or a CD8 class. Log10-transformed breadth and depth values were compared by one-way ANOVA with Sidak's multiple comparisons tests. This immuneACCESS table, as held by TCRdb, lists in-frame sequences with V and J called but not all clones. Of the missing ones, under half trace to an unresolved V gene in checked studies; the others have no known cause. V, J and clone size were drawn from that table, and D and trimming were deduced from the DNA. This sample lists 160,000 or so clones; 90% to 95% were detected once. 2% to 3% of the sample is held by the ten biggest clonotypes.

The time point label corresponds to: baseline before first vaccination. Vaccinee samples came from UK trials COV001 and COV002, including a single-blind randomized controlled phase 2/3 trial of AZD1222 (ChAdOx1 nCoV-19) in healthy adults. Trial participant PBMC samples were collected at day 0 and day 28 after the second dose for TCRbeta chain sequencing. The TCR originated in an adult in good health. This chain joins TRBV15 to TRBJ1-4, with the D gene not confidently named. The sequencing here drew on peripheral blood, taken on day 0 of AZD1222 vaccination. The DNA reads TGTGCCACCAGCTACTCTTCCGTGGGTAATGAAAAACTGTTTTTT. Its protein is CATSYSSVGNEKLFF.